These 7 T cell receptor beta chains were all obtained from the same sample, sequenced in a study of human T cells and chemical hapten exposure. The time point here: patch test 1, 2 weeks after DPC sensitization. Treatment reported: therapeutic diphenylcyclopropenone sensitization with weekly scalp DPC. TCRdb processed the RACE reads anew with MiXCR; each CDR3 protein has one entry. The sample has 120,000 or so distinct CDR3 sequences; around 13% are singletons. Sample: whole blood, taken in connection with sensitization to the hapten diphenylcyclopropenone (DPC). All receptors derive from a young man with alopecia areata. Some clones in this sample may be carry-over from other donors' samples.

This clonotype was seen a few times. J is TRBJ2-2 and V is TRBV4-2; maybe TRBD2 (5 bases). Trimming pared 0 bases from V and 1 base from J, leaving 9 bases between. Germline V gene lookup returns CDR1 LGHNA and CDR2 YNFKEQ. CDR3 length: 16 amino acids. The CDR3 reads CASSQEASRNTGELFF. For the CDR3, the DNA is TGTGCCAGCAGCCAAGAGGCTAGCCGGAACACCGGGGAGCTGTTTTTT.

The chain employs TRBV11-3 and TRBJ2-2; no clear D. Trimming took 5 bases from V and 2 from J, leaving 6 bases between them. The CDR3 is 13 amino acids. From germline, CDR1 is SGHNT and CDR2 YENEEA. CDR3 sequence: CASSERNTGELFF. The CDR3 nucleotides read TGTGCCAGCAGCGAGCGAAACACCGGGGAGCTGTTTTTT.

This clonotype was detected ten times or more. The chain couples TRBV28 to TRBJ2-1; D may be TRBD2 (5 bases). Germline values: CDR1 MDHEN, CDR2 SYDVKM. V shed 9 bases and J shed 9 bases, with 12 bases lying between them. CDR3 length equals 11 residues. In DNA, the CDR3 is TGTGCCAGTTCCGGTGAGGGTGAGCAGTTCTTC. This translates into CASSGEGEQFF. The full variable domain, with the rest looked up from reference TRBV28 and TRBJ2-1, is DVKVTQSSRYLVKRTGEKVFLECVQDMDHENMFWYRQDPGLGLRLIYFSYDVKMKEKGDIPEGYSVSREKKERFSLILESASTNQTSMYLCASSGEGEQFFGPGTRLTVL.

This chain connects TRBV6-2 or TRBV6-3 to TRBJ2-7; 11 bases are a match to TRBD2. The CDR3 runs to 17 residues. The J segment lost 3 bases and the V segment lost 2 bases, leaving 9 bases of the junction unmatched. CDR1 and CDR2 (germline): MNHEY, SVGEGT. CDR3 amino acids: CASSYASPTSGSYEQYV. The CDR3 coding sequence is TGTGCCAGCAGTTACGCTTCCCCTACTAGCGGGAGCTACGAGCAGTACGTC.

V gene TRBV2 combines with J gene TRBJ1-1, with a weak D call TRBD1 (5 bases). The length of the CDR3 is 11 residues. V dropped 6 bases and J dropped 8 bases, with 10 bases sitting between them. Germline V gives CDR1 SNHLY, CDR2 FYNNEI. The CDR3 region is CASRLGAEAFF. The CDR3 nucleotides read TGTGCCAGCAGGCTAGGGGCAGAAGCTTTCTTT.

This clonotype was picked up a small number of times. Here the CDR3 reads CASSPPQGTSGNTIYF. Here the CDR3 DNA reads TGTGCCAGCAGTCCACCCCAGGGGACCTCTGGAAACACCATATATTTT. This sequence joins TRBV6-6 and TRBJ1-3; D is possibly TRBD1 (6 bases). Trimming stripped 5 bases from V and 0 bases from J, with 14 bases between. The CDR3 runs to 16 residues. Germline V gene sequence: CDR1 MNHNY, CDR2 SVGAGI (reference sequence).

The chain couples TRBV7-2 to TRBJ2-2, with D possibly TRBD1 on 6 matching bases. Between the trimmed V and J ends, which lost 5 bases and 1 base, there was a span of 11 bases. The CDR3 covers 15 residues. Germline assignment: CDR1 SGHTA and CDR2 FQGNSA. The CDR3 DNA sequence: TGTGCCAGCAGCCTCTCCAGGGGGAACACCGGGGAGCTGTTTTTT. Translating gives CASSLSRGNTGELFF.